The 32 T cell receptor beta chains below were found in one sample sequenced in a study of PD-1 blockade in classical Hodgkin lymphoma. TCRdb's table, derived via immunoSEQ multiplex PCR, lists solely in-frame clones and lacks some. The sample includes 45,000 to 65,000 clones, around 75% seen only once; the top ten take more than 13%. All trial patients relapsed after autologous stem cell transplantation. The sequencing used peripheral blood mononuclear cells (PBMCs), collected before the second cycle of nivolumab. The origin of the receptors is a human donor with classical Hodgkin lymphoma.

This clone turned up a few times. The chain joins TRBV11-2 to TRBJ2-2; 10 bases fit TRBD1. With 2 bases clipped from V and 4 bases from J, the junction kept 10 bases outside the gene matches. The CDR3 is 18 residues long. Looked up from germline, CDR1 is SGHAT and CDR2 is FQNNGV. The DNA for the CDR3 is TGTGCCAGCAGCTTAACAGCCGGACAGGGGGAGGGCACCGGGGAGCTGTTTTTT. This sequence encodes CASSLTAGQGEGTGELFF.

The CDR3 DNA reads TGTGCCAGCAGCCCAACAGGGAACACCTACGAGCAGTACTTC. Protein sequence: CASSPTGNTYEQYF. The chain uses TRBV6-5 and TRBJ2-7; maybe TRBD1 (6 bases). Trimming left V 6 bases short and J 2 bases short, with 14 bases between. The CDR3 consists of 14 residues. Germline lookup yields CDR1 MNHEY and CDR2 SVGAGI.

This clone was seen ten or more times. CDR3 amino acids: CASSYYRAEAFF. The CDR3 region has the DNA TGTGCCAGCAGTTACTACAGGGCCGAAGCTTTCTTT. The chain combines TRBV6-6 with TRBJ1-1, with D possibly matching TRBD1 (6 bases). Trimming removed 1 base at V and 8 bases at J, with 8 bases between. Germline V gene data show CDR1 as MNHNY and CDR2 as SVGAGI (reference sequence). The CDR3 covers 12 residues.

This rearrangement joins TRBV19 to TRBJ2-7; TRBD2 matches 8 bases. The V segment lost 0 bases and the J segment 4 bases; nucleotides outside the gene matches: 8. Germline assignment: CDR1 LNHDA and CDR2 SQIVND (reference sequence). The CDR3 runs 16 residues. The CDR3 nucleotides are TGTGCCAGTAGTATAGAACTAGCGGACCCTCTTTACGAGCAGTACTTC. Amino acids: CASSIELADPLYEQYF.

This CDR3 reads CASSLRTSGTDTQYF. For the CDR3, the DNA is TGTGCCAGCAGCTTACGGACTAGCGGGACAGATACGCAGTATTTT. The V call is TRBV9, the J call TRBJ2-3; 11 nucleotides match TRBD2. CDR3 size: 15 residues. CDR1 and CDR2 (germline): SGDLS, YYNGEE. The trim removed 4 bases at V and 3 bases at J, leaving 4 bases unmatched.

The V gene is TRBV7-2, the J gene TRBJ1-1; 9 nucleotides line up with TRBD1. J was trimmed by 11 bases and V by 0 bases; bases with no gene match: 7. Germline CDR1 and CDR2: SGHTA and FQGNSA. There are 14 residues in the CDR3. CDR3 nucleotides: TGTGCCAGCAGCTTAGCGCCGGGACAGGGTCACGCTTTCTTT. Amino acids: CASSLAPGQGHAFF.

The chain combines TRBV28 with TRBJ1-1; D may be TRBD1 (5 bases). The germline CDR1 and CDR2 sequences are MDHEN and SYDVKM. V was cut by 3 bases and J by 0 bases, with 8 bases left in between. The length of the CDR3 is 14 residues. CDR3 nucleotide sequence: TGTGCCAGCAGTTTGGGGCGGATGAACACTGAAGCTTTCTTT. It encodes CASSLGRMNTEAFF.

This clone was counted a single time. This chain uses TRBV7-8 with TRBJ2-7; D gene unclear. Per the germline V gene, CDR1 is SGHVS and CDR2 is FQNEAQ. V lost 0 bases and J 5 bases, leaving 8 bases between the germline ends. The CDR3 has 13 residues. CDR3 in amino acids: CASSLAVRNEQYF. The CDR3, as DNA: TGTGCCAGCAGCTTAGCGGTTAGGAACGAGCAGTACTTC.

As for this clone: Other DNA sequences in the same sample also yield this CDR3. The genes are TRBV29-1 and TRBJ1-1, with 7 bases fitting TRBD1. The CDR3 sequence is 13 residues long. The junction had 5 bases not matched to a gene; V was cut back by 4 bases and J by 3 bases. CDR1 SQVTM and CDR2 ANQGSEA come from the germline V gene. In nucleotides, the CDR3 is TGCAGCGTTGGGTTACAGGGGTACACTGAAGCTTTCTTT. Translation: CSVGLQGYTEAFF.

This clone was recorded a few times. The V call is TRBV2, the J call TRBJ1-4; tentative D call: TRBD1 (5 bases). Germline V gene lookup returns CDR1 SNHLY and CDR2 FYNNEI. The CDR3 has 14 residues. V was shortened by 6 bases and J by 7 bases, with 15 bases between the two germline ends. The CDR3 is CASRLGTSGEKLFF. The CDR3 DNA is TGTGCCAGCAGGCTCGGGACGTCGGGTGAAAAACTGTTTTTT. Drawing the rest from reference TRBV2 and TRBJ1-4, the complete variable domain is EPEVTQTPSHQVTQMGQEVILRCVPISNHLYFYWYRQILGQKVEFLVSFYNNEISEKSEIFDDQFSVERPDGSNFTLKIRSTKLEDSAMYFCASRLGTSGEKLFFGSGTQLSVL.

The chain couples TRBV28 to TRBJ2-6, with D tentatively TRBD1 or TRBD2 (5 bases each). Germline V CDR1 and CDR2: MDHEN, SYDVKM. Trimming stripped 1 base from V and 4 bases from J, with 8 bases between. The CDR3 contains 15 residues. In DNA form, the CDR3 reads TGTGCCAGCAGTTTATCCGGGGCCGGGGCCAACGTCCTGACTTTC. It yields the protein CASSLSGAGANVLTF.

The rearrangement links TRBV28 to TRBJ1-3; TRBD1 might be the D (5 bases). Germline V gives CDR1 MDHEN, CDR2 SYDVKM. The CDR3 covers 14 residues. V lost 6 bases to trimming and J lost 0 bases, with 9 bases between them. CDR3 bases: TGTGCCAGCAGAGGGGTGTCCTCTGGAAACACCATATATTTT. Amino acid sequence: CASRGVSSGNTIYF.

The chain links TRBV6-6 to TRBJ2-7; D is unclear. The V end lost 2 bases, the J end lost 3 bases, and 5 bases lay between the germline ends. CDR3 length equals 12 residues. Germline V gene data show CDR1 as MNHNY and CDR2 as SVGAGI (reference sequence). In DNA form, the CDR3 reads TGTGCCAGCAGTTACGACGGCTACGAGCAGTACTTC. As protein: CASSYDGYEQYF.

This clone was detected only a few times. This sequence joins TRBV11-2 and TRBJ1-2; D possibly corresponds to TRBD1 (6 bases). This CDR3 is built from 14 residues. The germline gives CDR1 SGHAT, CDR2 FQNNGV. V was cut by 5 bases and J by 3 bases, with 13 bases left in between. The CDR3 here is CASSPRGGDYGYTF. The CDR3 bases are TGTGCCAGCAGCCCTCGAGGGGGGGACTATGGCTACACCTTC.

This clone occurred a few times. The genes are TRBV5-1 and TRBJ1-5; 7 nucleotides agree with TRBD1. The germline V gene has CDR1 SGHRS and CDR2 YFSETQ. The V gene end was trimmed by 2 bases and the J gene end by 4 bases; junction bases not matched to a gene: 3. The CDR3 has 14 amino acids. The CDR3 spells CASSFSDRNQPQHF. The CDR3 DNA sequence: TGCGCCAGCAGCTTTTCGGACAGGAATCAGCCCCAGCATTTT.

The chain joins TRBV6-6 to TRBJ2-7; D gene uncertain. Per germline, CDR1 MNHNY and CDR2 SVGAGI (reference sequence). The V and J ends lost 7 bases and 0 bases respectively, with 10 bases between them. The CDR3 is 13 amino acids. CDR3 sequence: CASTSLRSYEQYF. The DNA of the CDR3 is TGTGCCAGCACATCCCTGCGCTCCTACGAGCAGTACTTC.

The V gene is TRBV7-9, the J gene TRBJ2-5; D is tentatively TRBD1 or TRBD2 (5 bases each). Trimming shortened V by 5 bases and J by 7 bases, and 11 bases separated the two germline ends. Germline-derived CDR1 and CDR2 are SEHNR and FQNEAQ (reference sequence). This CDR3 has 12 residues. The chain's CDR3 is CASSGNGGTQYF. For the CDR3, the DNA is TGTGCCAGCAGCGGAAATGGGGGGACCCAGTACTTC.

This clone occurred once. J is TRBJ2-5 and V is TRBV19; 9 nucleotides align to TRBD2. Near its end, the DNA agrees better with TRBJ2-7, so the J call may be wrong. Germline-derived CDR1 and CDR2 are LNHDA and SQIVND (reference sequence). This CDR3 region has 15 residues. The CDR3 bases are TGTGCCAGTAGTATCCGGCGGGAGGGCACCTACGAGCAGTACTTC. Translation: CASSIRREGTYEQYF.

V usage is TRBV7-2 and J usage is TRBJ2-2; D is unclear. Germline assignment: CDR1 SGHTA and CDR2 FQGNSA. With 3 bases removed from V and 0 bases from J, the gap between germline ends came to 5 bases. The CDR3 runs to 14 residues. The CDR3 reads CASSFTSNTGELFF. The CDR3 DNA follows: TGTGCCAGCAGCTTCACGTCGAACACCGGGGAGCTGTTTTTT.

This chain joins TRBV6-4 and TRBJ2-7, with D hard to call. CDR3 length: 13 residues. The V end was cut by 6 bases, the J end by 3 bases, with 12 bases between. Per germline, CDR1 MRHNA and CDR2 SNTAGT. CDR3 sequence (DNA): TGTGCCAGCAGCCTCTTTGACGGCTACGAGCAGTACTTC. Translating it yields CASSLFDGYEQYF.

The V and J genes are TRBV30 and TRBJ1-5; D is perhaps TRBD1 (5 bases). Germline V gene data show CDR1 as GTSNPN and CDR2 as SVGIG (reference sequence). V lost 3 bases and J 6 bases, leaving 18 bases between the germline ends. The CDR3 length is 15 residues. The DNA of the CDR3 is TGTGCCTGGAGCCCCCAGGCTGGGGGGTTTCAGCCCCAGCATTTT. Its protein product is CAWSPQAGGFQPQHF.

This chain joins TRBV30 and TRBJ2-3; D is ambiguous. Germline loops: CDR1 GTSNPN, CDR2 SVGIG (reference sequence). The ends were cut back, 1 base at V and 2 bases at J, with 19 bases in the middle. This CDR3 contains 17 residues. CDR3 nucleotides: TGTGCCTGGAGTGCGAGGCTTACTCTTAGCTCCACAGATACGCAGTATTTT. Residues: CAWSARLTLSSTDTQYF. Full variable domain (remainder filled in from reference TRBV30 and TRBJ2-3): SQTIHQWPATLVQPVGSPLSLECTVEGTSNPNLYWYRQAAGRGLQLLFYSVGIGQISSEVPQNLSASRPQDRQFILSSKKLLLSDSGFYLCAWSARLTLSSTDTQYFGPGTRLTVL.

The J gene is TRBJ2-7, the V gene TRBV7-8, with D possibly being TRBD2 (6 bases). V lost 7 bases and J lost 1, with 17 bases in between. The CDR3 consists of 15 residues. Germline CDR1 is SGHVS and CDR2 is FQNEAQ. CDR3 nucleotides: TGTGCCAGCAACGGGGGAGCTGCCCCGTCCTACGAGCAGTACTTC. As protein: CASNGGAAPSYEQYF.

CDR3 sequence (DNA): TGTGCCAGCAGCCCACAGTGGGCCAGCTCCTACGAGCAGTACTTC. This codes for CASSPQWASSYEQYF. This chain joins TRBV6-5 and TRBJ2-7; D call uncertain. Per germline, CDR1 MNHEY and CDR2 SVGAGI. This CDR3 region has 15 residues. Trimming pared 6 bases from V and 0 bases from J, leaving 15 bases between.

The chain joins TRBV27 to TRBJ2-1; TRBD1 matches at 7 bases. This CDR3 is built from 15 residues. V shed 7 bases, J shed 8 bases, and the junction held 14 bases outside the gene matches. Germline assignment: CDR1 MNHEY and CDR2 SMNVEV (reference sequence). The CDR3, as DNA: TGTGCCAGCACCTTCGGACAGGTGGGCCGAGATGAGCAGTTCTTC. The encoded protein is CASTFGQVGRDEQFF.

The chain combines TRBV29-1 with TRBJ1-5, with D unclear. This CDR3 has 16 residues. Germline CDR1 and CDR2: SQVTM and ANQGSEA. Trimming pared 6 bases from V and 1 base from J, leaving 19 bases between. The CDR3 spells CSVVLTQAESNQPQHF. The CDR3 DNA reads as TGCAGCGTCGTCTTGACTCAGGCGGAGAGCAATCAGCCCCAGCATTTT.

Note on this clone: Additional DNA sequences in this sample encode the identical CDR3. J is TRBJ2-4 and V is TRBV30; D might be TRBD2 (5 bases). The germline gives CDR1 GTSNPN, CDR2 SVGIG (reference sequence). Trimming removed 5 bases at V and 0 bases at J, with 8 bases between. This CDR3 contains 13 residues. The CDR3 reads CAWRGLAKNIQYF. In DNA form, the CDR3 reads TGTGCCTGGCGGGGATTAGCCAAAAACATTCAGTACTTC.

The genes are TRBV2 and TRBJ1-1, with D possibly matching TRBD1 (6 bases). This CDR3 has 15 amino acids. Trimming removed 3 bases at V and 3 bases at J, with 14 bases between. Germline-derived CDR1 and CDR2 are SNHLY and FYNNEI. This chain's CDR3 is CASSDPHREYTEAFF. The CDR3 DNA reads as TGTGCCAGCAGTGATCCCCACAGGGAGTACACTGAAGCTTTCTTT. Variable domain in full (rest from reference TRBV2 and TRBJ1-1): EPEVTQTPSHQVTQMGQEVILRCVPISNHLYFYWYRQILGQKVEFLVSFYNNEISEKSEIFDDQFSVERPDGSNFTLKIRSTKLEDSAMYFCASSDPHREYTEAFFGQGTRLTVV.

CDR3 DNA: TGTGCCAGCAGCTTGGGGACCTACAATGAGCAGTTCTTC. Its protein is CASSLGTYNEQFF. V is TRBV5-8 and J is TRBJ2-1; D is unresolved. Germline V CDR1 and CDR2: SGHTS, YDEGEE. V was pared by 0 bases and J by 2 bases, with 3 bases between. The CDR3 contains 13 residues.

V usage is TRBV6-5 and J usage is TRBJ1-5, with 10 bases identical to TRBD1. The ends lost 5 bases at V and 7 bases at J; junction bases unmatched: 2. The CDR3 has 13 residues. Germline-derived CDR1 and CDR2 are MNHEY and SVGAGI. The CDR3 DNA reads as TGTGCCAGCAGTGACAGGGGGCGACAGCCCCAGCATTTT. Encoded protein: CASSDRGRQPQHF.

The chain combines TRBV6-6 with TRBJ2-7; D may match TRBD1 or TRBD2 (6 bases each). The germline gives CDR1 MNHNY, CDR2 SVGAGI (reference sequence). The V end was cut by 6 bases, the J end by 4 bases, with 13 bases between. This CDR3 comprises 13 residues. The CDR3 region is CASRPGAPYEQYF. CDR3 DNA sequence: TGTGCCAGCAGACCGGGGGCCCCTTACGAGCAGTACTTC.

J is TRBJ2-5 and V is TRBV7-2; 13 bases align to TRBD2. Germline loops: CDR1 SGHTA, CDR2 FQGNSA. Germline trimming cut 1 base from V and 1 base from J; bases unmatched to any gene: 3. The CDR3 length is 17 residues. The CDR3 coding sequence is TGTGCCAGCAGCTTAGAACTAGCGGGAGGGGCCCAAGAGACCCAGTACTTC. Translated, it gives CASSLELAGGAQETQYF.